The next 21 T cell receptor beta chains were all read from a single sample in a study of response to subunit inactivated influenza vaccine. MiXCR, run by TCRdb on the RT-PCR reads, gives a single entry per CDR3 protein. Among hundreds of thousands of distinct CDR3 sequences listed, over 9.5% were seen once. The sequenced sample was PBMCs from blood, obtained about 40 days after vaccination. The origin of the receptors is a man aged 50 to 59 who received an inactivated influenza vaccine.

This clonotype was picked up a small number of times. The CDR3, as DNA: TGTGCCAGCAGTTTAAGGCAGGCGGACACTGAAGCTTTCTTT. It yields the protein CASSLRQADTEAFF. The rearrangement uses TRBV12-3 or TRBV12-4 and TRBJ1-1; D is unresolved. Trimming stripped 2 bases from V and 3 bases from J, with 10 bases between. The CDR3 extends over 14 amino acids.

This clonotype was observed a handful of times. J is TRBJ2-2 and V is TRBV5-6; D is unclear. The germline CDR1 and CDR2 sequences are SGHDT and YYEEEE. CDR3 length: 14 amino acids. V was shortened by 2 bases and J by 4 bases, with 9 bases between the two germline ends. This chain's CDR3 is CASSFRASTGELFF. The CDR3, as DNA: TGTGCCAGCAGCTTTCGGGCCAGCACCGGGGAGCTGTTTTTT.

J is TRBJ2-1 and V is TRBV6-2 or TRBV6-3; 7 bases align to TRBD2. Per the germline V gene, CDR1 is MNHEY and CDR2 is SVGEGT. This CDR3 region has 15 residues. V shed 2 bases and J 4 bases; nucleotides not matched to a gene: 5. The chain's CDR3 is CASSYALALYNEQFF. The CDR3 bases are TGTGCCAGCAGTTACGCACTAGCGCTGTACAATGAGCAGTTCTTC.

The chain is built from TRBV5-1 and TRBJ2-2; 8 positions agree with TRBD2. V dropped 2 bases and J dropped 4; count of bases not matched to a gene: 7. The length of the CDR3 is 16 residues. Germline-derived CDR1 and CDR2 are SGHRS and YFSETQ. The CDR3 reads CASSFDGGVFTGELFF. The CDR3 coding sequence is TGCGCCAGCAGCTTCGACGGGGGGGTATTCACCGGGGAGCTGTTTTTT.

The chain links TRBV5-1 to TRBJ2-3, with D possibly being TRBD1 or TRBD2 (5 bases each). The V gene's germline CDR1 is SGHRS and CDR2 YFSETQ. Deletions cut 5 bases from V and 2 bases from J, with 12 bases between. This CDR3 region has 14 residues. The CDR3 DNA sequence: TGCGCCAGCAGTGGGGGAGCGGACACAGATACGCAGTATTTT. It yields the protein CASSGGADTDTQYF.

This clonotype occurred once. CDR3 coding DNA: TGTGCCAGCAGCTTGGGGGTCTTAGCCCTGGAAGAGACCCAGTACTTC. Its protein product is CASSLGVLALEETQYF. The chain couples TRBV11-2 to TRBJ2-5; D may match TRBD1 or TRBD2 (5 bases each). CDR3 size: 16 residues. Germline V gene sequence: CDR1 SGHAT, CDR2 FQNNGV. Trimming stripped 3 bases from V and 3 bases from J, with 17 bases between.

The chain employs TRBV19 and TRBJ2-7, with TRBD2 as a possible D gene (5 bases). The germline V gene has CDR1 LNHDA and CDR2 SQIVND (reference sequence). The CDR3 covers 14 residues. Trimming removed 5 bases from V and 1 base from J, with 12 bases in between. CDR3 amino acids: CASSDPGTSYEQYF. CDR3 bases: TGTGCCAGTAGTGACCCGGGAACATCCTACGAGCAGTACTTC.

There are many counts of this clonotype. This chain uses TRBV15 with TRBJ2-7; D assignment may be TRBD1 or TRBD2 (5 bases each). Trimming removed 0 bases from V and 5 bases from J, with 11 bases in between. The germline V gene encodes CDR1 LNHNV and CDR2 YYDKDF (reference sequence). The CDR3 extends over 14 amino acids. CDR3 protein: CATSRDGGVDEQYF. The CDR3 DNA is TGTGCCACCAGCAGAGATGGGGGAGTGGACGAGCAGTACTTC.

This clonotype was found a few times. The chain links TRBV12-3 or TRBV12-4 to TRBJ2-7, with D possibly matching TRBD1 (6 bases). V was pared by 8 bases and J by 0 bases, with 11 bases between. This CDR3 contains 13 residues. The CDR3 sequence: CASLGGGSYEQYF. CDR3 nucleotide sequence: TGTGCCAGCCTAGGGGGTGGCTCCTACGAGCAGTACTTC.

The sample holds a few counts of this clonotype. The rearrangement joins TRBV3-1 to TRBJ1-2; the match to TRBD1 covers 7 bases. Germline trimming cut 3 bases from V and 7 bases from J; bases unmatched to any gene: 8. CDR1 and CDR2 from the germline V gene are LGHDT and YNNKEL (reference sequence). This CDR3 is built from 14 residues. The CDR3 DNA is TGTGCCAGCAGCCAGAATCAGGGGGACGGTGGCTACACCTTC. It is translated as CASSQNQGDGGYTF.

This clonotype has a count of ten or more. The V and J genes are TRBV12-3 or TRBV12-4 and TRBJ2-7; D is ambiguous. V was pared by 8 bases and J by 5 bases, with 10 bases between. The CDR3 has 11 amino acids. CDR3 sequence (DNA): TGTGCCAGCGGACCTTGGCACGAGCAGTACTTC. The encoded protein is CASGPWHEQYF.

The CDR3 loop is CSATPGTAELQETQYF. The CDR3 nucleotides are TGCAGTGCTACCCCCGGGACAGCGGAATTACAAGAGACCCAGTACTTC. The chain employs TRBV20-1 and TRBJ2-5; 7 nucleotides agree with TRBD1. Germline lookup yields CDR1 DFQATT and CDR2 SNEGSKA (reference sequence). There are 16 residues in the CDR3. Trimming at V came to 4 bases and at J to 2 bases, leaving 13 bases not matched to a gene.

This clonotype was counted at least ten times. The chain uses TRBV29-1 and TRBJ2-1; either TRBD1 or TRBD2 may supply D (5 bases each). The germline V and J ends were trimmed by 6 bases and 0 bases, with 15 bases remaining between them. Per germline, CDR1 SQVTM and CDR2 ANQGSEA. The CDR3 consists of 15 residues. The CDR3 DNA is TGCAGCGTGGATGATCGGGGCCGCTCCTACAATGAGCAGTTCTTC. Translating gives CSVDDRGRSYNEQFF.

The chain couples TRBV6-5 to TRBJ2-4, with D possibly being TRBD1 (6 bases). Trimming removed 5 bases from V and 3 bases from J, with 17 bases in between. Germline V lookup: CDR1 MNHEY, CDR2 SVGAGI. The CDR3 covers 16 residues. DNA of the CDR3: TGTGCCAGCAGTAACAGGGTTGCAGTAGTCAAAAACATTCAGTACTTC. As protein: CASSNRVAVVKNIQYF.

This chain links TRBV10-3 with TRBJ2-3; tentatively, D is TRBD2 (5 bases). Trimming stripped 7 bases from V and 1 base from J, with 12 bases between. CDR3 size: 14 residues. Germline loops: CDR1 ENHRY, CDR2 SYGVKD. The CDR3 loop reads CAIKARAGTDTQYF. In DNA form, the CDR3 reads TGTGCCATCAAAGCGCGGGCTGGCACAGATACGCAGTATTTT.

This clonotype was seen a few times. This chain links TRBV6-1 with TRBJ2-4, with 14 bases fitting TRBD2. The CDR3 has 18 residues. Looked up from germline, CDR1 is MNHNS and CDR2 is SASEGT. V lost 4 bases and J lost 2; bases outside the gene matches: 7. The CDR3, as DNA: TGTGCCAGCAGTGGCACCGGGACTAGCGGGAGTCCCAAAAACATTCAGTACTTC. This gives the protein CASSGTGTSGSPKNIQYF.

This clonotype was found a few times. This rearrangement joins TRBV7-9 to TRBJ1-4, with D hard to call. Germline CDR1 reads SEHNR; CDR2 reads FQNEAQ (reference sequence). The CDR3 runs 15 residues. V shed 5 bases and J shed 0 bases, with 10 bases lying between them. For the CDR3, the DNA is TGTGCCAGCAGCACGTTAGGGTCAACTAATGAAAAACTGTTTTTT. Its translation: CASSTLGSTNEKLFF.

The rearrangement uses TRBV10-3 and TRBJ1-6, with D possibly matching TRBD1 (5 bases). CDR3 size: 12 residues. CDR1 and CDR2 from the germline V gene are ENHRY and SYGVKD. V shed 8 bases and J shed 7 bases, with 9 bases lying between them. This CDR3 is CAIGTFNSPLHF. The CDR3 nucleotides read TGTGCCATCGGGACCTTCAATTCACCCCTCCACTTT.

This clonotype was found a few times. The chain is built from TRBV20-1 and TRBJ2-1; no firm D call. V shed 0 bases and J shed 9 bases, with 21 bases lying between them. Germline lookup yields CDR1 DFQATT and CDR2 SNEGSKA (reference sequence). The CDR3 sequence is 16 residues long. CDR3 in DNA: TGCAGTGCTAGAGATTTAACCGGGTTTCGGGTTGGTGAGCAGTTCTTC. Translation gives CSARDLTGFRVGEQFF.

The rearrangement joins TRBV5-6 to TRBJ2-3; perhaps TRBD2 as D (5 bases). Per germline, CDR1 SGHDT and CDR2 YYEEEE. The length of the CDR3 is 15 residues. V lost 6 bases, J lost 4 bases, and 18 bases lay in between. The CDR3 DNA reads TGTGCCAGCATCCTCGGGGTAGAGAAAGCAGATACGCAGTATTTT. Residues: CASILGVEKADTQYF.

The rearrangement links TRBV10-3 to TRBJ2-3, with 10 bases fitting TRBD2. This CDR3 spans 15 amino acids. Trimming took 4 bases from V and 9 from J; bases not matched to a gene: 10. CDR1 and CDR2 from the germline V gene are ENHRY and SYGVKD. CDR3 sequence reads: CAISVKASGGATQYF. As DNA, the CDR3 is TGTGCCATCAGTGTAAAGGCTAGCGGGGGTGCAACGCAGTATTTT.